Below, 18 T cell receptor beta chains from the same sample are listed, as sequenced in a study of T-cell memory formation after mild COVID-19. TCRdb used MiXCR to reprocess the 5' RACE reads, holding one entry per CDR3 protein. The sample records roughly 190,000 distinct CDR3 sequences, approximately 20% being singletons. The sequencing input was PBMCs or a T cell subset sorted from them (not recorded which). These receptors were collected from an adult woman who had mild COVID-19 (a few samples of this study predate the infection). Cell type and time point are not known.

The chain combines TRBV7-8 with TRBJ2-5; maybe TRBD1 (5 bases). The CDR3 extends over 15 amino acids. Germline lookup yields CDR1 SGHVS and CDR2 FQNEAQ. Trimming pared 4 bases from V and 1 base from J, leaving 13 bases between. CDR3 region: CASSWKRQLQETQYF. Written as DNA, the CDR3 is TGTGCCAGCAGCTGGAAAAGACAGCTCCAAGAGACCCAGTACTTC.

The gene calls are TRBV6-5 and TRBJ2-2; D not certain. Germline V lookup: CDR1 MNHEY, CDR2 SVGAGI. The CDR3 has 13 amino acids. V lost 7 bases, J lost 4 bases, and 10 bases lay in between. CDR3 DNA sequence: TGTGCCAGCATAAGCGAACGCACCGGGGAGCTGTTTTTT. Translating gives CASISERTGELFF.

In this sample, this clonotype turned up many times. The chain uses TRBV14 and TRBJ2-7, with TRBD1 matching 7 bases. Germline assignment: CDR1 SGHDN and CDR2 FVKESK. Trimming at V came to 4 bases and at J to 6 bases, leaving 9 bases not matched to a gene. The length of the CDR3 is 14 residues. This chain's CDR3 is CASSPAGTASEQYF. CDR3 nucleotides: TGTGCCAGCAGCCCCGCCGGGACAGCTAGCGAGCAGTACTTC.

This clonotype was counted a few times. The CDR3 is CASSSPERKRSDEQYF. The CDR3 nucleotides read TGTGCCAGCAGCTCCCCTGAGCGGAAGAGGAGCGACGAGCAGTACTTC. The J gene is TRBJ2-7, the V gene TRBV6-2 or TRBV6-3, with TRBD2 as a possible D gene (5 bases). Germline-derived CDR1 and CDR2 are MNHEY and SVGEGT. V lost 6 bases and J 5 bases, leaving 23 bases between the germline ends. The CDR3 sequence is 16 residues long.

CDR3: CSAVRLYNSPLHF. In DNA, the CDR3 is TGCAGTGCGGTTCGCCTCTATAATTCACCCCTCCACTTT. The V gene is TRBV20-1, the J gene TRBJ1-6; D gene ambiguous. CDR1 is DFQATT, CDR2 SNEGSKA, per germline (reference sequence). The CDR3 contains 13 residues. V was shortened by 6 bases and J by 3 bases, with 9 bases between the two germline ends.

This clonotype was counted between two and nine times. The V gene is TRBV5-5, the J gene TRBJ2-5; D is unresolved. V was pared by 0 bases and J by 4 bases, with 10 bases between. This CDR3 is 14 amino acids long. Germline CDR1 and CDR2: SGHKS and YYEKEE (reference sequence). The CDR3 reads CASSLDLTRETQYF. The CDR3 DNA reads TGTGCCAGCAGCTTGGATTTGACAAGAGAGACCCAGTACTTC.

This clonotype was recorded at least ten times. The chain uses TRBV7-3 and TRBJ2-2; 7 nucleotides agree with TRBD2. V lost 1 base and J lost 5; bases outside the gene matches: 10. CDR3 length: 17 residues. CDR1 and CDR2 from the germline V gene are SGHTA and FQGTGA. The CDR3 DNA reads as TGTGCCAGCAGCTTAAGGGCAACTAGCGTTCAAACCGGGGAGCTGTTTTTT. It is translated as CASSLRATSVQTGELFF.

The chain uses TRBV4-2 and TRBJ2-2; tentative D call: TRBD1 (6 bases). There are 16 residues in the CDR3. Germline V gives CDR1 LGHNA, CDR2 YNFKEQ. The V end was cut by 0 bases, the J end by 5 bases, with 13 bases between. Here the CDR3 reads CASSQDRFQGTGELFF. The CDR3 bases are TGTGCCAGCAGCCAAGACCGCTTCCAGGGGACCGGGGAGCTGTTTTTT.

This clonotype was recorded a few times. V usage is TRBV4-2 and J usage is TRBJ2-7, with TRBD2 as a possible D gene (5 bases). There are 13 residues in the CDR3. Trimming took off 1 base at V and 3 bases at J, with 7 bases between the two ends. Germline CDR1 LGHNA, CDR2 YNFKEQ. CDR3 DNA: TGTGCCAGCAGCCAAGCCGGGGACTACGAGCAGTACTTC. Encoded protein: CASSQAGDYEQYF.

The chain carries TRBV20-1 and TRBJ1-6, with 9 bases aligning to TRBD1. The germline CDR1 and CDR2 sequences are DFQATT and SNEGSKA (reference sequence). The CDR3 runs 15 residues. J was trimmed by 10 bases and V by 2 bases; bases with no gene match: 9. The CDR3 bases are TGCAGTGCTAGACTCCTCGGACAGGGGAAGTCACCCCTCCACTTT. Protein product: CSARLLGQGKSPLHF.

The chain combines TRBV2 with TRBJ1-1; no clear D gene. V was clipped by 4 bases and J by 1 base, with 4 bases between them. This CDR3 comprises 12 residues. Germline CDR1 and CDR2: SNHLY and FYNNEI. The CDR3 region is CASSVGNTEAFF. In nucleotides, the CDR3 is TGTGCCAGCAGTGTTGGGAACACTGAAGCTTTCTTT.

V and J are TRBV7-9 and TRBJ1-1, with no clear D. Germline V gives CDR1 SEHNR, CDR2 FQNEAQ (reference sequence). The CDR3 sequence is 12 residues long. Trimming left V 3 bases short and J 5 bases short, with 7 bases between. Here the CDR3 reads CASSFGWTEAFF. The DNA of the CDR3 is TGTGCCAGCAGCTTTGGATGGACTGAAGCTTTCTTT.

Only a few counts were recorded for this clonotype. The chain has TRBV5-5 and TRBJ2-4; tentatively, D is TRBD2 (5 bases). The V end was cut by 3 bases, the J end by 4 bases, with 11 bases between. CDR1 SGHKS and CDR2 YYEKEE come from the germline V gene (reference sequence). There are 14 residues in the CDR3. CDR3 nucleotide sequence: TGTGCCAGCAGCTCCGGGGTCCTAAAAAACATTCAGTACTTC. It is translated as CASSSGVLKNIQYF.

The chain combines TRBV5-1 with TRBJ2-3; no firm D call. The CDR3 consists of 14 residues. The germline V gene has CDR1 SGHRS and CDR2 YFSETQ. Deletions cut 6 bases from V and 2 bases from J, with 13 bases between. The CDR3 is CASKPGAPTDTQYF. Written as DNA, the CDR3 is TGCGCCAGCAAGCCGGGCGCCCCCACAGATACGCAGTATTTT.

V and J are TRBV7-2 and TRBJ2-7; TRBD1 is a possible D gene (8 bases). Trimming took off 1 base at V and 2 bases at J, with 15 bases between the two ends. The germline gives CDR1 SGHTA, CDR2 FQGNSA. The CDR3 contains 16 residues. CDR3 DNA: TGTGCCAGCAGCTTAGTGGGAGGGACAGGCCCCTACGAGCAGTACTTC. Its translation is CASSLVGGTGPYEQYF.

The rearrangement joins TRBV5-1 to TRBJ2-5; D is possibly TRBD2 (7 bases). The CDR3 has 15 amino acids. Germline V gives CDR1 SGHRS, CDR2 YFSETQ. Trimming cost V 3 bases and J 4 bases, with 16 bases left between them. CDR3 nucleotide sequence: TGCGCCAGCAGCTCCTGGGGGGGGCTCAGAGAGACCCAGTACTTC. It codes for CASSSWGGLRETQYF.

This clonotype was seen more than once but under ten times. The J gene is TRBJ2-3, the V gene TRBV18; 10 nucleotides match TRBD1. J lost 4 bases, V lost 6 bases, and 4 bases had no gene match. The V gene's germline CDR1 is KGHSH and CDR2 LQKENI. The CDR3 loop spans 14 amino acids. DNA of the CDR3: TGTGCCAGCTCGCGGGACAGGGGAGCAGATACGCAGTATTTT. As protein: CASSRDRGADTQYF. The full variable domain, rest sourced from reference TRBV18 and TRBJ2-3, is NAGVMQNPRHLVRRRGQEARLRCSPMKGHSHVYWYRQLPEEGLKFMVYLQKENIIDESGMPKERFSAEFPKEGPSILRIQQVVRGDSAAYFCASSRDRGADTQYFGPGTRLTVL.

This clonotype came up a few times. V is TRBV6-2 or TRBV6-3 and J is TRBJ2-7, with 11 bases aligning to TRBD1. Germline V gives CDR1 MNHEY, CDR2 SVGEGT. V was pared by 5 bases and J by 3 bases, with 6 bases of the junction left unmatched. This CDR3 has 15 residues. The CDR3 coding sequence is TGTGCCAGCAGTCCTCTGGGACAGGGGGTCTACGAGCAGTACTTC. It specifies CASSPLGQGVYEQYF.